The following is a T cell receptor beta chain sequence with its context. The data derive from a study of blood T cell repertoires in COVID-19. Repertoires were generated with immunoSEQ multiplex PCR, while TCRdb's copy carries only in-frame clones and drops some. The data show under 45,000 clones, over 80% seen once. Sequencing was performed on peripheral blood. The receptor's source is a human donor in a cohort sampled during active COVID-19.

The CDR3 spells CASSYSAQGHYTF. Here the CDR3 DNA reads TGTGCCAGCAGTTACTCGGCACAGGGCCATTACACCTTC. The chain has TRBV6-6 and TRBJ1-2, with TRBD1 as a possible D gene (6 bases). V shed 0 bases and J shed 11 bases, with 13 bases lying between them. Germline V gene lookup returns CDR1 MNHNY and CDR2 SVGAGI (reference sequence). The CDR3 is 13 amino acids.